These T cell receptor beta chains were read from a single sample in a study of shared T cell receptors in the human thymus. The repertoire was sequenced with immunoSEQ multiplex PCR; TCRdb's copy has only in-frame clones and lacks some. The sample holds some 660,000 clones, over 75% seen once. These sequences were also reported in another study, on human thymus T cells.

The sequencing input was thymocytes. The source of these receptors is a boy under two years old with a congenital heart defect. Both conserved end residues are part of each CDR3. D genes are given only for firm matches. For some rows the clone size is stated as once, few or many, or as a class when expanded; others skip it.

abundance,j_gene,v_gene,d_gene,CDR3nt,CDR3aa
NA,TRBJ2-7,TRBV11-1,TRBD1,TGTGCCAGCAGCTTAGCGTACTACCGGGACAGCCCCTACGAGCAGTACTTC,CASSLAYYRDSPYEQYF
NA,TRBJ2-7,TRBV7-9,NA,TGTGCCAGCAGCCTCGACCCCACAGGGATCGACTACGAGCAGTACTTC,CASSLDPTGIDYEQYF
NA,TRBJ2-7,TRBV18,TRBD2,TGTGCCAGCTCACCTATTGGCAGGTCTCAAGCGGGAGCCTACGAGCAGTACTTC,CASSPIGRSQAGAYEQYF
NA,TRBJ2-7,TRBV18,NA,TGTGCCAGCTCACACCGACAGTCCCCCTCCTACGAGCAGTACTTC,CASSHRQSPSYEQYF
NA,TRBJ2-7,TRBV18,NA,TGTGCCAGCTCCCCAGACCCCTGGCTAGTTGACGAGCAGTACTTC,CASSPDPWLVDEQYF
NA,TRBJ2-5,TRBV5-6,TRBD2,TGTGCCAGCAGCTTTAGCGGGGGGCTACAAGAGACCCAGTACTTC,CASSFSGGLQETQYF
few,TRBJ2-4,TRBV19,TRBD2,TGTGCCAGTAGTATGTGTCTAGCGGGAGTGTCAATTGACAAAAACATTCAGTACTTC,CASSMCLAGVSIDKNIQYF
NA,TRBJ2-3,TRBV7-9,TRBD2,TGTGCCAGCAGCCAGACTAGCGGGGCATCGTCTAGCACAGATACGCAGTATTTT,CASSQTSGASSSTDTQYF
NA,TRBJ2-5,TRBV4-3,TRBD2,TGCGCCAGCAGCCGAAGCGGGGCCCCCCAAGAGACCCAGTACTTC,CASSRSGAPQETQYF
NA,TRBJ1-2,TRBV7-9,NA,TGTGCCAGCAGCTTAGCGGCACAGGGCGATAACTATGGCTACACCTTC,CASSLAAQGDNYGYTF
NA,TRBJ2-7,TRBV28,TRBD2,TGTGCCAGCAGTTTATTTGCGGGAGGGAACTACGAGCAGTACTTC,CASSLFAGGNYEQYF
NA,TRBJ1-4,TRBV28,NA,TGTGCCAGCAGTCAAACCTGGGTGAGGCCGGGGGAAAAACTGTTTTTT,CASSQTWVRPGEKLFF
NA,TRBJ2-1,TRBV7-9,TRBD2,TGTGCCAGCAGTTGGACTAGCGGGAGTTATGAGCAGTTCTTC,CASSWTSGSYEQFF
NA,TRBJ2-3,TRBV2,NA,TGTGCCAGCAGTAGGGGGCGGGGAGATACGCAGTATTTT,CASSRGRGDTQYF
NA,TRBJ1-1,TRBV5-6,NA,TGTGCCAGCAGCCAGAAACCGGGAGGAGGTACTGAAGCTTTCTTT,CASSQKPGGGTEAFF
NA,TRBJ2-7,TRBV11-2,TRBD2,TGTGCCAGCAGCTTAGCAGCGGCTAGCGGGAGAGGATACGAGCAGTACTTC,CASSLAAASGRGYEQYF
NA,TRBJ1-2,TRBV28,TRBD1,TGTGCCAGCAGGAAACAGGGGACCCTAAACTATGGCTACACCTTC,CASRKQGTLNYGYTF
once,TRBJ1-1,TRBV4-3,TRBD1,TGCGCCAGCAGCCAAGGACCACAGGGGGCCCTCAACACTGAAGCTTTCTTT,CASSQGPQGALNTEAFF
NA,TRBJ2-4,TRBV4-1,NA,TGCGCCAGCAGCCCATCGACTAGAATCATTCAGTACTTC,CASSPSTRIIQYF
once,TRBJ1-4,TRBV27,NA,TGTGCCAGCAGTTTATCGCGGGGGGCAGAGCATGAAAAACTGTTTTTT,CASSLSRGAEHEKLFF
NA,TRBJ1-4,TRBV7-6,NA,TGTGCCAGCAGCCCCTACGGTCCCCTACCTAATGAAAAACTGTTTTTT,CASSPYGPLPNEKLFF
NA,TRBJ1-2,TRBV15,NA,TGTGCCACCAGCAGAGTCCCATTTCGGGAATATGGCTACACCTTC,CATSRVPFREYGYTF
NA,TRBJ2-2,TRBV5-1,NA,TGCGCCAGCAGCTTGGTATCCGATCGGGACACCGGGGAGCTGTTTTTT,CASSLVSDRDTGELFF
NA,TRBJ2-7,TRBV10-3,NA,TGTGCCATCGCCCAGGGTTTAGAGGAGCAGTACTTC,CAIAQGLEEQYF